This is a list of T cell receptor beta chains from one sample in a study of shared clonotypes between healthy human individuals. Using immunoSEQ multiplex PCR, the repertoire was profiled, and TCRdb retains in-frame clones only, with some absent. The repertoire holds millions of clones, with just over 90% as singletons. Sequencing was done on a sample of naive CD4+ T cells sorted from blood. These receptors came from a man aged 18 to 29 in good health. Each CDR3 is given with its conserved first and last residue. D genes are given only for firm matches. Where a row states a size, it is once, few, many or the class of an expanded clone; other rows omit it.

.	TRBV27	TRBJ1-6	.	TGTGCCAGCAGTCTGGGACCGATCTATAATTCACCCCTCCACTTT	CASSLGPIYNSPLHF
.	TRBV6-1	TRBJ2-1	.	TGTGCCAGCAGTGAAGCGCCAGGGCCCTACAATGAGCAGTTCTTC	CASSEAPGPYNEQFF
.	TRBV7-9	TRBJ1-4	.	TGTGCCAGCAGCGGAGGGACAACTAATGAAAAACTGTTTTTT	CASSGGTTNEKLFF
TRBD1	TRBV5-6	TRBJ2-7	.	TGTGCCAGCAGCTGGGTTGACAGGGGGCGTCTCTACGAGCAGTACTTC	CASSWVDRGRLYEQYF
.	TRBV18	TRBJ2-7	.	TGTGCCAGCTCACCATCGTTGGACAGCGAGCAGTACTTC	CASSPSLDSEQYF
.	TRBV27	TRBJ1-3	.	TGTGCCAGCAGTGGGACGGGGGGAAACACCATATATTTT	CASSGTGGNTIYF
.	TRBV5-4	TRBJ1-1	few	TGTGCCAGCAGCCCGGGGCCGATGAACACTGAAGCTTTCTTT	CASSPGPMNTEAFF
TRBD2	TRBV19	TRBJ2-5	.	TGTGCCAGTAGTGCCGGGGGGGAGACCCAGTACTTC	CASSAGGETQYF
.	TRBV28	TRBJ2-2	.	TGTGCCAGCAGTTTACGGGGATACAACACCGGGGAGCTGTTTTTT	CASSLRGYNTGELFF
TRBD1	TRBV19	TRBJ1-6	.	TGTGCCAGCGGGGGACAGGGTAATTCACCCCTCCACTTT	CASGGQGNSPLHF
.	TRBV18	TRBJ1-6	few	TGTGCCAGCTCACCATCGGCACAGGGTGTTAATTCACCCCTCCACTTT	CASSPSAQGVNSPLHF
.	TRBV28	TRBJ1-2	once	TGTGCCAGCAGTGCACAACAGGGCTACACCTTC	CASSAQQGYTF
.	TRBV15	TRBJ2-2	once	TGTGCCACTCAAGGGGATGTGGGTACCGGGGAGCTGTTTTTT	CATQGDVGTGELFF
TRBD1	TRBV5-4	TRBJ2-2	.	TGTGCCAGCAGTACCGGACAGGGGGTGAACACCGGGGAGCTGTTTTTT	CASSTGQGVNTGELFF
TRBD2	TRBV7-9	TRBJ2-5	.	TGTGCCAGCAGCCAAGTCGCGGGACTAGTTAGAGAGACCCAGTACTTC	CASSQVAGLVRETQYF